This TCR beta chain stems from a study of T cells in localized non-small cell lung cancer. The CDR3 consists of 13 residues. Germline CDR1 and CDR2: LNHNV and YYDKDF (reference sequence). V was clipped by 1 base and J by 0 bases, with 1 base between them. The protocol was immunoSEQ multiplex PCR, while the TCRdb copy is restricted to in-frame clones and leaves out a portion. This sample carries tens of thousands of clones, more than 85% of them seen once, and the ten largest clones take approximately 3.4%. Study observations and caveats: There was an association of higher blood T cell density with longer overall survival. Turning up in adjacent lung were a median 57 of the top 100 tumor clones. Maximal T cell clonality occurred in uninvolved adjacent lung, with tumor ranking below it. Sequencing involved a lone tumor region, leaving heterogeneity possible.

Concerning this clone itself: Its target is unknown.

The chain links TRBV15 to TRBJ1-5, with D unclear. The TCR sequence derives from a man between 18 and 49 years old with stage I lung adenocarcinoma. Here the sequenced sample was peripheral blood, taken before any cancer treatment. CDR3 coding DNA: TGTGCCACCAGCAGAGCTAGCAATCAGCCCCAGCATTTT. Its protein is CATSRASNQPQHF.